Each of the 23 T cell receptor beta chains below was sequenced from the same sample in a study of response to subunit inactivated influenza vaccine. Via MiXCR, TCRdb re-called the RT-PCR reads, giving one row per CDR3 protein. The sample gives 750,000 to 850,000 distinct CDR3 sequences, 15% to 20% of which show up once; roughly a tenth is in the top ten. Here the sequenced sample was PBMCs from blood, taken more than 4 days after vaccination. These receptors were collected from a man aged 50 to 59 who received an inactivated influenza vaccine.

This clonotype has a handful of counts. This rearrangement joins TRBV7-3 to TRBJ2-1, with TRBD2 matching over 14 bases. The CDR3 runs 16 residues. V gave up 5 bases and J gave up 6 bases; unmatched junction bases: 6. CDR1 and CDR2 (germline): SGHTA, FQGTGA. The CDR3 region has the DNA TGTGCCAGCAGCCAGACCGGGACTAGCGGGAGCAATGAGCAGTTCTTC. This translates into CASSQTGTSGSNEQFF.

In its sample, this clonotype was seen a few times. The chain combines TRBV3-1 with TRBJ2-7; TRBD2 aligns across 7 bases. This CDR3 has 13 residues. Germline CDR1 LGHDT, CDR2 YNNKEL (reference sequence). V shed 7 bases, J shed 2 bases, and the junction held 5 bases outside the gene matches. The CDR3 sequence is CASNSGGTYEQYF. In nucleotides, the CDR3 is TGTGCCAGCAACTCGGGGGGAACCTACGAGCAGTACTTC.

This rearrangement joins TRBV15 to TRBJ2-5; TRBD2 aligns across 7 bases. Germline assignment: CDR1 LNHNV and CDR2 YYDKDF (reference sequence). V was pared by 1 base and J by 2 bases, with 1 base of the junction left unmatched. The CDR3 has 14 amino acids. The CDR3 DNA follows: TGTGCCACCAGCAGAGGGGACTATCAAGAGACCCAGTACTTC. It codes for CATSRGDYQETQYF.

The rearrangement uses TRBV6-1 and TRBJ2-3, with 10 bases fitting TRBD2. The CDR3 totals 16 residues. V shed 6 bases and J 3 bases; nucleotides not matched to a gene: 9. CDR1 is MNHNS and CDR2 is SASEGT in the germline V gene. DNA of the CDR3: TGTGCCAGCAGAAAAGCGGGGGGGGTAATTACAGATACGCAGTATTTT. Encoded protein: CASRKAGGVITDTQYF.

There are a few counts of this clonotype. J is TRBJ2-7 and V is TRBV5-1; the match to TRBD2 covers 11 bases. The CDR3 is made up of 13 amino acids. The junction had 4 bases not matched to a gene; V was cut back by 4 bases and J by 7 bases. CDR1 and CDR2 (germline): SGHRS, YFSETQ. CDR3 nucleotide sequence: TGCGCCAGCAGCCAGGGACTAGCGGTTGAGCAGTACTTC. Its translation is CASSQGLAVEQYF.

This sequence joins TRBV12-3 or TRBV12-4 and TRBJ1-1; D uncertain. V shed 0 bases and J shed 3 bases, with 8 bases lying between them. CDR3 length: 14 amino acids. The CDR3, as DNA: TGTGCCAGCAGTTTAGCTAGATTGGACACTGAAGCTTTCTTT. This encodes CASSLARLDTEAFF.

This chain connects TRBV12-3 or TRBV12-4 to TRBJ1-5; no firm D call. The V gene lost 3 bases and the J gene lost 11 bases, with 11 bases spanning the gap. This CDR3 spans 12 amino acids. CDR3 DNA: TGTGCCAGCAGTTTTATGACCGGGGCCCAGCATTTT. Amino acid sequence: CASSFMTGAQHF.

This clonotype was counted a few times. The chain links TRBV7-8 to TRBJ2-3, with D possibly called TRBD1 or TRBD2 (5 bases each). The germline V gene encodes CDR1 SGHVS and CDR2 FQNEAQ. CDR3 length: 13 residues. V was cut by 8 bases and J by 2 bases, with 11 bases left in between. The CDR3 loop reads CASRREFTDTQYF. CDR3 DNA sequence: TGTGCCAGCCGCAGGGAGTTCACAGATACGCAGTATTTT.

The chain joins TRBV10-3 to TRBJ2-7, with 8 nucleotides matching TRBD2. Germline V lookup: CDR1 ENHRY, CDR2 SYGVKD. With 9 bases clipped from V and 6 bases from J, the junction kept 10 bases outside the gene matches. The length of the CDR3 is 13 residues. The CDR3 DNA follows: TGTGCCATTAGCCCGGGACTAGAGGGCGAGCAGTACTTC. Translated, it gives CAISPGLEGEQYF.

This clonotype was seen at least ten times. The chain is built from TRBV20-1 and TRBJ2-1; 9 bases agree with TRBD1. The length of the CDR3 is 14 residues. CDR1 is DFQATT and CDR2 is SNEGSKA in the germline V gene (reference sequence). Trimming cost V 1 base and J 15 bases; bases outside gene matches: 13. CDR3 in amino acids: CSARGGAGTGNWFF. The CDR3 DNA reads as TGCAGTGCTAGAGGGGGGGCGGGGACAGGGAATTGGTTCTTC.

In its sample, this clonotype was seen a few times. The chain has TRBV4-2 and TRBJ2-3, with TRBD2 identical over 10 bases. Losses at the gene ends were 1 base for V and 3 bases for J; bases not matched to a gene: 4. CDR1 and CDR2 (germline): LGHNA, YNFKEQ. The CDR3 is made up of 16 amino acids. CDR3 DNA: TGTGCCAGCAGCCAAGTCAGCGGGAGGGGGACAGATACGCAGTATTTT. This translates into CASSQVSGRGTDTQYF.

Concerning this clonotype itself: A much larger clone lies a single base off, so this may be a read error. This rearrangement joins TRBV7-9 to TRBJ1-2; D ambiguous. Germline V lookup: CDR1 SEHNR, CDR2 FQNEAQ (reference sequence). The CDR3 runs to 11 residues. The V gene lost 8 bases and the J gene lost 8 bases, with 12 bases spanning the gap. DNA of the CDR3: TGTGCCAGCGGCCAACAATGGGGCTACACCTTC. It translates to CASGQQWGYTF.

The rearrangement joins TRBV10-3 to TRBJ1-1, with TRBD1 identical over 10 bases. The length of the CDR3 is 14 residues. V shed 5 bases and J 6 bases; nucleotides not matched to a gene: 6. CDR1 and CDR2 (germline): ENHRY, SYGVKD. The CDR3 DNA is TGTGCCATCAGTTTGACAGGGGGCTTCGCTGAAGCTTTCTTT. Translating it yields CAISLTGGFAEAFF.

CDR3: CSASNPGELFF. The CDR3 bases are TGCAGTGCTAGTAACCCTGGGGAGCTGTTTTTT. This chain connects TRBV20-1 to TRBJ2-2; D unresolved. Germline V gene lookup returns CDR1 DFQATT and CDR2 SNEGSKA (reference sequence). V was cut by 3 bases and J by 8 bases, with 7 bases left in between. This CDR3 comprises 11 residues.

This clonotype was recorded at least ten times. The chain carries TRBV29-1 and TRBJ2-3; 7 nucleotides align to TRBD2. The CDR3 length is 14 residues. Germline assignment: CDR1 SQVTM and CDR2 ANQGSEA. V gave up 3 bases and J gave up 5 bases; unmatched junction bases: 8. The CDR3 is CSVEMGGYEDTQYF. CDR3 coding DNA: TGCAGCGTTGAGATGGGAGGGTATGAAGATACGCAGTATTTT.

This chain links TRBV15 with TRBJ2-5, with D perhaps given as TRBD1 or TRBD2 (5 bases each). V lost 10 bases and J 7 bases, leaving 28 bases between the germline ends. This CDR3 is built from 16 residues. Germline loops: CDR1 LNHNV, CDR2 YYDKDF (reference sequence). The DNA of the CDR3 is TGTGCCATTCCGTTATATGAGACAGAGGGCTCAGGGACCCAGTACTTC. The encoded protein is CAIPLYETEGSGTQYF.

Ten or more counts support this clonotype. The gene calls are TRBV12-3 or TRBV12-4 and TRBJ1-1; D unclear. This CDR3 contains 14 residues. V shed 6 bases and J shed 1 base, with 12 bases lying between them. The CDR3 is CASSFASWNTEAFF. CDR3 coding DNA: TGTGCCAGCAGCTTCGCCTCCTGGAACACTGAAGCTTTCTTT.

This clonotype was seen a handful of times. The chain employs TRBV5-6 and TRBJ2-7; D may correspond to TRBD1 or TRBD2 (5 bases each). V lost 2 bases, J lost 6 bases, and 12 bases lay in between. This CDR3 is built from 13 residues. Germline lookup yields CDR1 SGHDT and CDR2 YYEEEE. The CDR3: CASSFGRGSEQYF. DNA of the CDR3: TGTGCCAGCAGCTTTGGCCGGGGCTCCGAGCAGTACTTC.

The genes are TRBV18 and TRBJ2-3, with D perhaps TRBD1 (6 bases). Germline V lookup: CDR1 KGHSH, CDR2 LQKENI. V gave up 3 bases and J gave up 6 bases, with 16 bases separating them. CDR3 length equals 15 residues. As DNA, the CDR3 is TGTGCCAGCTCACCTGCCAGGGGCCGACTTGATACGCAGTATTTT. Protein sequence: CASSPARGRLDTQYF.

The genes are TRBV3-1 and TRBJ1-4, with a possible D match to TRBD1 (6 bases). Trimming removed 6 bases at V and 4 bases at J, with 12 bases between. This CDR3 has 14 amino acids. Germline values: CDR1 LGHDT, CDR2 YNNKEL (reference sequence). CDR3 protein: CASRQTGNNEKLFF. CDR3 nucleotides: TGTGCCAGCAGACAAACAGGGAATAATGAAAAACTGTTTTTT.

This clonotype was detected only a few times. The chain combines TRBV4-2 with TRBJ1-6; TRBD1 matches at 7 bases. Germline CDR1 reads LGHNA; CDR2 reads YNFKEQ. The CDR3 is made up of 17 amino acids. Trimming at V came to 4 bases and at J to 4 bases, leaving 10 bases not matched to a gene. CDR3 nucleotide sequence: TGTGCCAGCAGCCCTATCACCGGGACAGCTTATAATTCACCCCTCCACTTT. It is translated as CASSPITGTAYNSPLHF.

This clonotype was counted many times. CDR3 sequence reads: CASSSTENYGYTF. For the CDR3, the DNA is TGTGCCAGCAGCTCGACTGAGAACTATGGCTACACCTTC. The chain employs TRBV7-9 and TRBJ1-2; D is unclear. The CDR3 covers 13 residues. Germline V gives CDR1 SEHNR, CDR2 FQNEAQ (reference sequence). V gave up 4 bases and J gave up 2 bases, with 8 bases separating them.

This clonotype was seen more than once but under ten times. This rearrangement joins TRBV2 to TRBJ2-3, with D unclear. V was cut by 0 bases and J by 3 bases, with 4 bases left in between. CDR1 SNHLY and CDR2 FYNNEI come from the germline V gene. This CDR3 spans 13 amino acids. CDR3 in DNA: TGTGCCAGCAGTGAAGCGAGTACAGATACGCAGTATTTT. As protein: CASSEASTDTQYF.